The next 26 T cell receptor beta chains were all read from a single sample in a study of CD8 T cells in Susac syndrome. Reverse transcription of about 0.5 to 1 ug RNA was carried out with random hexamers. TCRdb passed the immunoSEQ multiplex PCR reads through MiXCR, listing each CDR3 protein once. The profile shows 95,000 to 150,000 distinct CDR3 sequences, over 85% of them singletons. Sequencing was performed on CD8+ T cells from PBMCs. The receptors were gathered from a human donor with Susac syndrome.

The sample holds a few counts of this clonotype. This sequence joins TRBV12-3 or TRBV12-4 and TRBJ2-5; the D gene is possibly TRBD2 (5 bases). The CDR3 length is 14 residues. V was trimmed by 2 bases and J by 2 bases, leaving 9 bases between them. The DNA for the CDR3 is TGTGCCAGCAGTTTACTAGCAGATCAAGAGACCCAGTACTTC. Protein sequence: CASSLLADQETQYF.

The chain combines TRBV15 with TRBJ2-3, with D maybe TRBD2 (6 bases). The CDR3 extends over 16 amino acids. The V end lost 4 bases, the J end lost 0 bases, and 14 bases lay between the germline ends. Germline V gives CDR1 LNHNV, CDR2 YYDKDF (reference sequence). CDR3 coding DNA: TGTGCCACCAGCACTTTTCAGCGGGCGAGCACAGATACGCAGTATTTT. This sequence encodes CATSTFQRASTDTQYF.

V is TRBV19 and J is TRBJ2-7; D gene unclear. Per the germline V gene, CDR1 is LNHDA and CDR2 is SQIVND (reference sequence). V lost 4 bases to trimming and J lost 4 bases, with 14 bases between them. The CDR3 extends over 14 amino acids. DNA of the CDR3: TGTGCCAGTAGTACCCCCGCCCGACGGTACGAGCAGTACTTC. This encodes CASSTPARRYEQYF. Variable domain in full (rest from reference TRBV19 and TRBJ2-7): DGGITQSPKYLFRKEGQNVTLSCEQNLNHDAMYWYRQDPGQGLRLIYYSQIVNDFQKGDIAEGYSVSREKKESFPLTVTSAQKNPTAFYLCASSTPARRYEQYFGPGTRLTVT.

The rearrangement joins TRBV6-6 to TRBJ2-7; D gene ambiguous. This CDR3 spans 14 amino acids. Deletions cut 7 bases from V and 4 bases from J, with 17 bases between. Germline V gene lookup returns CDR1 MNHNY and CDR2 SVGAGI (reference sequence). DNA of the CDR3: TGTGCCAGCACCGACCCGGGCAGTTGGTACGAGCAGTACTTC. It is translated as CASTDPGSWYEQYF.

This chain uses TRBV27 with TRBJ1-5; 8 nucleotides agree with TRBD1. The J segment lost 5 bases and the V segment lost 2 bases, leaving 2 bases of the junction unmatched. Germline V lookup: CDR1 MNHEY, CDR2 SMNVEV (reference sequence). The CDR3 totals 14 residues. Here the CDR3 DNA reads TGTGCCAGCAGTTTAGGACAGGGTCATCAGCCCCAGCATTTT. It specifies CASSLGQGHQPQHF.

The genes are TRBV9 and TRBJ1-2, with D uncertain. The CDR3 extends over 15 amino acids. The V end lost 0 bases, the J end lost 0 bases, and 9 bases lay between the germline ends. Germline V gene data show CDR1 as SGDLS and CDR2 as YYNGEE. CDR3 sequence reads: CASSVESHPNYGYTF. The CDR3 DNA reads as TGTGCCAGCAGCGTAGAGTCCCACCCTAACTATGGCTACACCTTC. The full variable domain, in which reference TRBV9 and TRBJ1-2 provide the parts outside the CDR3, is DSGVTQTPKHLITATGQRVTLRCSPRSGDLSVYWYQQSLDQGLQFLIQYYNGEERAKGNILERFSAQQFPDLHSELNLSSLELGDSALYFCASSVESHPNYGYTFGSGTRLTVV.

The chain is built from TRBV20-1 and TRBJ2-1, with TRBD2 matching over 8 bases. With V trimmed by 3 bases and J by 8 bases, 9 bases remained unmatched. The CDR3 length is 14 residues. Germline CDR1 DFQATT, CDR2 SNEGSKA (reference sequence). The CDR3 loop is CSARFSGDVDEQFF. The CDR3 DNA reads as TGCAGTGCTAGGTTTAGCGGGGACGTGGATGAGCAGTTCTTC.

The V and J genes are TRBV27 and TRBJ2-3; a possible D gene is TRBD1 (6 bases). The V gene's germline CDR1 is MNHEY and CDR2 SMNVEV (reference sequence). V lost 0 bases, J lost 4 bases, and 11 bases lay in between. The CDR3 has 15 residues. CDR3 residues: CASSLSRGHPDTQYF. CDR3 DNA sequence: TGTGCCAGCAGTTTATCCAGGGGCCATCCAGATACGCAGTATTTT.

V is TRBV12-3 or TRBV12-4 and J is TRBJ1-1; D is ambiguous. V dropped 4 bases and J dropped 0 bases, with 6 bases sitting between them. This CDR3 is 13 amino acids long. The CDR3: CASSSLLNTEAFF. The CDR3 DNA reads TGTGCCAGCAGTTCATTGCTGAACACTGAAGCTTTCTTT.

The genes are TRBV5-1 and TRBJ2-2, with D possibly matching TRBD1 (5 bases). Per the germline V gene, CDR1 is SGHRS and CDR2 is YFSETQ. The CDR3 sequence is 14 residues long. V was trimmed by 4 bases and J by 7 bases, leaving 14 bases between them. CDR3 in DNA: TGCGCCAGCAGCCCAGAAAGGGGCGTCGGGGAGCTGTTTTTT. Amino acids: CASSPERGVGELFF.

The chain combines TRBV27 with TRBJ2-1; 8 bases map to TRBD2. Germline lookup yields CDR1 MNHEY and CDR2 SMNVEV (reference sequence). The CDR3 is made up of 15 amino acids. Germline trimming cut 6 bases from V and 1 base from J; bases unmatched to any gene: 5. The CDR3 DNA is TGTGCCAGCAGCTTACTAGCGGAATCCTACAATGAGCAGTTCTTC. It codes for CASSLLAESYNEQFF.

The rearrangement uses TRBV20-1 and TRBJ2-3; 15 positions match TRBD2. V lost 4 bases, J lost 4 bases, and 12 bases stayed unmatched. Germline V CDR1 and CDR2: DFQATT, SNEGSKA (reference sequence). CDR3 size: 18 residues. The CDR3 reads CSAKGLAGGPSVSDTQYF. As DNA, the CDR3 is TGCAGTGCTAAAGGACTAGCGGGGGGGCCCAGCGTTTCAGATACGCAGTATTTT.

The CDR3 sequence: CASSPPSVAGGNEQFF. The CDR3 bases are TGTGCCAGCAGTCCCCCCTCTGTAGCGGGAGGCAATGAGCAGTTCTTC. This sequence joins TRBV12-3 or TRBV12-4 and TRBJ2-1; TRBD2 matches 10 bases. The V and J ends lost 5 bases and 6 bases, in that order; junction bases with no gene match: 10. This CDR3 contains 16 residues.

The CDR3 DNA is TGTGCCAGCAGCGTAAGCGGGGGGGAGACAGATACGCAGTATTTT. Translated: CASSVSGGETDTQYF. The genes are TRBV9 and TRBJ2-3; 10 bases are shared with TRBD2. This CDR3 has 15 residues. Trimming cost V 1 base and J 3 bases; bases outside gene matches: 2. Germline V gives CDR1 SGDLS, CDR2 YYNGEE.

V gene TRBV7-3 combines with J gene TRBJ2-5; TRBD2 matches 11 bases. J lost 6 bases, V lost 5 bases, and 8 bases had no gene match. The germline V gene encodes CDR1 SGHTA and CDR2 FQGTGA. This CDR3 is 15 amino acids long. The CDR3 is CASSATSGVFQTQYF. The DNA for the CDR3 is TGTGCCAGCAGCGCGACTAGCGGGGTCTTCCAGACCCAGTACTTC.

The CDR3 here is CASSARDSDEEKLFF. CDR3 nucleotides: TGTGCCAGCAGCGCTCGGGACAGCGATGAAGAAAAACTGTTTTTT. This chain connects TRBV25-1 to TRBJ1-4; 7 bases are shared with TRBD1. The CDR3 extends over 15 amino acids. The V segment lost 6 bases and the J segment 8 bases; nucleotides outside the gene matches: 12. Germline lookup yields CDR1 MGHDK and CDR2 SYGVNS.

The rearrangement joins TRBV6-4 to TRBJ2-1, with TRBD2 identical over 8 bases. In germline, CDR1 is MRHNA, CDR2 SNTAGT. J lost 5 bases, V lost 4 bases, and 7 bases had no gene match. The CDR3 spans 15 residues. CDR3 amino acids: CASSVGRGAHNEQFF. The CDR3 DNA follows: TGTGCCAGCAGTGTTGGGCGGGGGGCCCACAATGAGCAGTTCTTC.

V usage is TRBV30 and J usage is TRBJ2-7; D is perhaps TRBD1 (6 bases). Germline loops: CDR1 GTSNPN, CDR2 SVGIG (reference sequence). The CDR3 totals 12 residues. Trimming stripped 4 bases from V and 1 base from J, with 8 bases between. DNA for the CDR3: TGTGCCTGGACCAGGGGATCCTACGAGCAGTACTTC. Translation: CAWTRGSYEQYF. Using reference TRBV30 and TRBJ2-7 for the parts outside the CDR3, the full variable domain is SQTIHQWPATLVQPVGSPLSLECTVEGTSNPNLYWYRQAAGRGLQLLFYSVGIGQISSEVPQNLSASRPQDRQFILSSKKLLLSDSGFYLCAWTRGSYEQYFGPGTRLTVT.

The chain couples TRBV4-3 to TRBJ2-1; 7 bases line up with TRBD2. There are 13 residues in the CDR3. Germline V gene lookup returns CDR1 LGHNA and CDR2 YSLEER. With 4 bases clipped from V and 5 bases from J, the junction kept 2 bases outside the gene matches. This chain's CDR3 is CASSPAGDNEQFF. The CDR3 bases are TGCGCCAGCAGCCCCGCGGGGGACAATGAGCAGTTCTTC.

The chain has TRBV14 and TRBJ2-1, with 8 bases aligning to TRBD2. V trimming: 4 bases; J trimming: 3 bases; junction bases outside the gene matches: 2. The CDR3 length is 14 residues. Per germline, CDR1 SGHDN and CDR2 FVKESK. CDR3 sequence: CASSRGTSYNEQFF. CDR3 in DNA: TGTGCCAGCAGCCGCGGGACTAGCTACAATGAGCAGTTCTTC.

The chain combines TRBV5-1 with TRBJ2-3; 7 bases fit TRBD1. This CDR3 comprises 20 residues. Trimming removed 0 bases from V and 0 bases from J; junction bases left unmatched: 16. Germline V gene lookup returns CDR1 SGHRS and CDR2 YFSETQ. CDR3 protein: CASSLGDYPTGSTSTDTQYF. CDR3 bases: TGCGCCAGCAGCTTGGGTGATTATCCGACAGGGTCAACTAGCACAGATACGCAGTATTTT.

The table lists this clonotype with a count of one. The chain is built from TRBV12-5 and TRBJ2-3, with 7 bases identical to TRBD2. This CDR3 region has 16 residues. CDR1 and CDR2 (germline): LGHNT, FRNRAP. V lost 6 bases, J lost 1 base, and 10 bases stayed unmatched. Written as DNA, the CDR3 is TGTGCTAGTGGGGGGGGGTCACCAACTCGCACAGATACGCAGTATTTT. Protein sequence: CASGGGSPTRTDTQYF.

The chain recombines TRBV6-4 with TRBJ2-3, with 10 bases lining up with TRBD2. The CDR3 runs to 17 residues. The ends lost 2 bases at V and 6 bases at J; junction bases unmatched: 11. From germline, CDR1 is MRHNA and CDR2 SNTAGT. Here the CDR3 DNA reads TGTGCCAGCAGTGACCACCCGGCTAGCGGGAGTGTGGATACGCAGTATTTT. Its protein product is CASSDHPASGSVDTQYF.

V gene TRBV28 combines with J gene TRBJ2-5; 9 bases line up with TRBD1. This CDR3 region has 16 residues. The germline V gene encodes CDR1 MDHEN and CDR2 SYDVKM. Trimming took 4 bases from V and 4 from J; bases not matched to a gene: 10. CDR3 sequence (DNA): TGTGCCAGCAGTTCACCCGGGACAGGGCCGAGAGAGACCCAGTACTTC. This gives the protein CASSSPGTGPRETQYF.

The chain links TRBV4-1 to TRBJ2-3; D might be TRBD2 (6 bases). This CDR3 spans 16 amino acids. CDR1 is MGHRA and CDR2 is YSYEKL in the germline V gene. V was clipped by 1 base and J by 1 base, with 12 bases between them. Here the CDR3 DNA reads TGCGCCAGCAGCCAAGGAAACGGCGGGGGCACAGATACGCAGTATTTT. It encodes CASSQGNGGGTDTQYF.

CDR3 nucleotide sequence: TGCGCCAGCAGCCCACGCCGTCAGGGGGGGCTGGGTGAGCAGTTCTTC. This gives the protein CASSPRRQGGLGEQFF. V gene TRBV5-1 combines with J gene TRBJ2-1, with D perhaps given as TRBD1 or TRBD2 (7 bases each). Deletions cut 4 bases from V and 9 bases from J, with 23 bases between. CDR3 length equals 16 residues. The germline V gene encodes CDR1 SGHRS and CDR2 YFSETQ.